The rows below give T cell receptor beta chains drawn from one sample of a study of T cells in Graves' hyperthyroidism and ophthalmopathy. MiXCR, applied by TCRdb to the multiplex PCR reads, yields one record per CDR3 protein. This sample has roughly 300,000 distinct CDR3 sequences; around 20% occur once, and the top ten carry around half. Sequenced: blood. The receptors were sampled from a woman aged 45-59 years with Graves' hyperthyroidism. CDR3s leave out the opening cysteine and the closing phenylalanine or tryptophan. Each record gives: V gene, J gene, clone size, CDR3 protein. The size of a clone is reported for some rows only, either as once, few or many, or as a class for expanded clones.

TRBV2,TRBJ1-5,.,ASAPGSSNQPQH
TRBV7-9,TRBJ2-3,many,ASSFGLADYSSTDTQY
TRBV20-1,TRBJ1-5,many,SARSDSSNQPQH
TRBV20-1,TRBJ2-7,many,SASVQSLTDEQY
TRBV20-1,TRBJ1-5,.,SASEGRYNQPQH
TRBV16,TRBJ2-7,.,ASSQLGGLAGRYEQY
TRBV11-2,TRBJ1-6,many,ASSLATGGTGNSPLH
TRBV20-1,TRBJ2-7,.,SATRTSGSHEQY
TRBV11-2,TRBJ2-5,many,ASSLGSRRGVGETQY
TRBV5-1,TRBJ2-2,.,ASSPLDSGTTGELF
TRBV5-1,TRBJ2-3,many,ASSQGHLTDTQY
TRBV2,TRBJ1-6,many,ASGQFSSYNSPLH
TRBV2,TRBJ1-4,.,ASSENRPAGRKLF
TRBV9,TRBJ2-1,few,ASNWREATGEQF
TRBV10-1,TRBJ2-2,.,ASSNRDHNTGELF
TRBV3-1,TRBJ1-4,many,ASRGYGATNEKLF
TRBV5-1,TRBJ2-5,many,ASSLAGAGSETQY
TRBV30,TRBJ2-6,.,AWSGGFSGANVLT
TRBV6-2/TRBV6-3,TRBJ1-1,.,ASSYKGGVMNTEAF
TRBV7-2,TRBJ1-3,.,ASSFAQGVRNTIY
TRBV5-1,TRBJ2-7,many,ASSYASSGDYEQY
TRBV7-8,TRBJ2-3,.,ASSFRTPSGGSFTDTQY
TRBV28,TRBJ1-1,many,ASSLFAGGTGGMNTEAF
TRBV12-3/TRBV12-4,TRBJ1-1,many,ASSLFTGRTEAF
TRBV5-1,TRBJ1-1,many,ASSAGTGRDTEAF
TRBV4-2,TRBJ2-3,.,ASSQDTGGGGDTQY
TRBV2,TRBJ1-1,many,ASRENTEAF
TRBV6-2/TRBV6-3,TRBJ1-2,many,ASWRDSWGYT
TRBV9,TRBJ2-2,.,ASSPRWAAANTGELF
TRBV20-1,TRBJ2-7,many,SARSLGGLEQY
TRBV3-1,TRBJ2-3,many,ASRPTGRDTQY
TRBV6-8,TRBJ2-3,.,ASSTSLGTSGGDRTDTQY
TRBV6-1,TRBJ1-5,.,ASRPRTGGWPQH
TRBV19,TRBJ2-6,.,ASSIGQVLANVLT
TRBV7-9,TRBJ2-7,many,ASNDRDRGSYEQY
TRBV2,TRBJ1-3,many,ASGTVTGNTIY
TRBV27,TRBJ2-3,many,DGRDSTDTQY